Presented here are 2 T cell receptor beta chains from one specimen sequenced in a study of patients and donors after allogeneic stem cell transplantation (dated by TCRdb to between 2020 and 2021). Library creation used RT-PCR. This sample was sequenced with a NextSeq 550. In-frame beta chains were kept once TCRdb had trimmed the public reads at Q25 with fastp and called clones with MiXCR. Every distinct CDR3 protein forms one entry, paired with its most common genes and DNA. This sample gives 150,000 to 200,000 distinct CDR3 sequences in total; more than 35% of them show up just once. Together, the top ten hold around 35% of the sample. Sample: blood, either unsorted or a sorted T cell fraction (not recorded which). The origin of the receptors is a human donor who was either an allogeneic HSCT recipient or a stem cell or donor lymphocyte infusion donor (not recorded which). It is not recorded whose cells these are; they may come from a transplant donor.

The chain employs TRBV7-9 and TRBJ2-1; D not certain. Looked up from germline, CDR1 is SEHNR and CDR2 is FQNEAQ (reference sequence). V lost 5 bases and J lost 10, with 12 bases in between. This CDR3 has 12 amino acids. CDR3: CASSQTEIEQFF. The CDR3 DNA sequence: TGTGCCAGCAGCCAAACAGAAATCGAGCAGTTCTTC.

This clonotype was seen only a few times. V is TRBV12-3 or TRBV12-4 and J is TRBJ2-5, with 11 bases fitting TRBD2. V lost 6 bases and J lost 1; bases outside the gene matches: 10. The CDR3 has 17 residues. As DNA, the CDR3 is TGTGCCAGCAGCCCATATAGCGGGAGGGCTGGCCAAGAGACCCAGTACTTC. Its translation is CASSPYSGRAGQETQYF.